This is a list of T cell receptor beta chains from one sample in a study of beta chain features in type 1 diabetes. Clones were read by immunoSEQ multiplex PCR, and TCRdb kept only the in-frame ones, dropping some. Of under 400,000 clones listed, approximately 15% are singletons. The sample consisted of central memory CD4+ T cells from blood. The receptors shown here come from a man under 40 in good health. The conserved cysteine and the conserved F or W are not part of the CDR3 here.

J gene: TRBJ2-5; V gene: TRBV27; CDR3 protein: ASSLSMREQETQY
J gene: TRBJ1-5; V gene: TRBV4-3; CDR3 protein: ASSQEQGYQPQH
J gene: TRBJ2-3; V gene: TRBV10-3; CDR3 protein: AISLRGPPDTQY
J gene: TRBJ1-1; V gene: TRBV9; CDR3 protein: ASSFNPGSPAF
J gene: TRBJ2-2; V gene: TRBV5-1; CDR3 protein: ASRSTGELF
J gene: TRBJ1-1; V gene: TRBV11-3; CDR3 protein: ASSERQGTNTEAF
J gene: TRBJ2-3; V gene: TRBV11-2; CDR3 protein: ASSLRGVRDTQY
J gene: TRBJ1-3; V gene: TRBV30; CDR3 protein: ACANINSGNTIY
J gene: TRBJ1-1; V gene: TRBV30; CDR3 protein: AWSQGKTEAF
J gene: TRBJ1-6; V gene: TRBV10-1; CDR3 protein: ASSANRDSPLH
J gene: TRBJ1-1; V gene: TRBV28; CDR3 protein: ASSGRGRGPEAF
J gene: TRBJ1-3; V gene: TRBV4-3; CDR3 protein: ASSQDRSGAGNTIY
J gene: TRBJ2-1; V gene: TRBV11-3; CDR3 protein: ASSPPGRSNEQF
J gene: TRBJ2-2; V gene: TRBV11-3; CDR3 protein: ASRGADRAGELF
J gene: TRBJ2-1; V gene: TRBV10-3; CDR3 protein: AISVSSNEQF
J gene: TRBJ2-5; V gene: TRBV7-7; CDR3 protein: ASTLLGGEETQY
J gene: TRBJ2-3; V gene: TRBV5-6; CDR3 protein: ASSSRTSGAKLTDTQY
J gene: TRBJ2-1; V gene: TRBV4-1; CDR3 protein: AIPILDREEYEEYNEQF
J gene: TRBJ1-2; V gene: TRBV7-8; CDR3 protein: ASSSAYGYT
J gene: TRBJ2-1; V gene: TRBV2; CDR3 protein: ASSEGNPSNEQF
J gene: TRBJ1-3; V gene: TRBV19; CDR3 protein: ASSELQGNTIY
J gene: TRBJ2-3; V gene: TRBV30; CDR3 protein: AWSVPGPAGDTQY
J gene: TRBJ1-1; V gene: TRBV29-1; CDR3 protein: SADRGRNTEAF
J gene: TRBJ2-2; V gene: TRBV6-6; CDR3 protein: ASSYLVMGGELF
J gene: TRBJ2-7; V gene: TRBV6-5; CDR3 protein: ASRQGPYEQY
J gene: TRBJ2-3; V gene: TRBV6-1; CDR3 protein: AISENLGSAGADTQY
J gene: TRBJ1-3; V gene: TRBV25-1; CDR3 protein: ASRGDRGDSGNTIY
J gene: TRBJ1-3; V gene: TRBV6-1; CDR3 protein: ASSEALQGGNTIY